These 15 T cell receptor beta chains were all obtained from the same sample, sequenced in a study of cytomegalovirus exposure and HLA in healthy donors. PCR involved 60 Vbeta and 13 Jbeta primers. Only in-frame clones appear in the TCRdb table, and some are missing; sequencing was by immunoSEQ multiplex PCR. The sample has approximately 120,000 clones, roughly 80% seen once; the top ten hold roughly 4%. Input material: PBMCs. All receptors come from a man younger than 30 in good health and CMV-seropositive.

The V gene is TRBV6-5, the J gene TRBJ2-2; 8 bases align to TRBD1. The V gene's germline CDR1 is MNHEY and CDR2 SVGAGI. The CDR3 is 15 amino acids. With 6 bases clipped from V and 4 bases from J, the junction kept 7 bases outside the gene matches. Here the CDR3 DNA reads TGTGCCAGCAGAACACACAGGGGGAGCACCGGGGAGCTGTTTTTT. Translated: CASRTHRGSTGELFF.

The chain is built from TRBV2 and TRBJ1-5, with 7 nucleotides matching TRBD1. J was trimmed by 0 bases and V by 6 bases; bases with no gene match: 11. Germline loops: CDR1 SNHLY, CDR2 FYNNEI. The CDR3 extends over 17 amino acids. The CDR3: CASRRGTAKDSNQPQHF. Written as DNA, the CDR3 is TGTGCCAGCAGACGGGGGACAGCAAAAGATAGCAATCAGCCCCAGCATTTT.

This chain joins TRBV15 and TRBJ2-7; 8 nucleotides align to TRBD1. The CDR3 contains 16 residues. Trimming took 0 bases from V and 5 from J; bases not matched to a gene: 9. Germline CDR1 LNHNV, CDR2 YYDKDF (reference sequence). In nucleotides, the CDR3 is TGTGCCACCAGCAGAGATCCCGGGACAGGATTAAACGAGCAGTACTTC. It is translated as CATSRDPGTGLNEQYF. The full variable domain, with the rest looked up from reference TRBV15 and TRBJ2-7, is DAMVIQNPRYQVTQFGKPVTLSCSQTLNHNVMYWYQQKSSQAPKLLFHYYDKDFNNEADTPDNFQSRRPNTSFCFLDIRSPGLGDTAMYLCATSRDPGTGLNEQYFGPGTRLTVT.

This chain links TRBV4-3 with TRBJ1-2; D gene ambiguous. The CDR3 runs to 12 residues. CDR1 and CDR2 from the germline V gene are LGHNA and YSLEER. V lost 0 bases to trimming and J lost 6 bases, with 5 bases between them. In DNA, the CDR3 is TGCGCCAGCAGCCAAGACAGAAATGGCTACACCTTC. Protein: CASSQDRNGYTF.

This clone appeared a few times. The rearrangement uses TRBV11-3 and TRBJ1-1; D is unresolved. The ends were cut back, 3 bases at V and 1 base at J, with 6 bases in the middle. Germline CDR1 and CDR2: SGHNT and YENEEA. CDR3 length: 13 residues. CDR3 sequence reads: CASSFTANTEAFF. Here the CDR3 DNA reads TGTGCCAGCAGCTTCACAGCGAACACTGAAGCTTTCTTT.

The chain recombines TRBV4-3 with TRBJ2-2; a possible D gene is TRBD1 (5 bases). Per germline, CDR1 LGHNA and CDR2 YSLEER. The CDR3 is 14 amino acids. V was trimmed by 1 base and J by 7 bases, leaving 10 bases between them. In DNA, the CDR3 is TGCGCCAGCAGCCAAGGGGGCTGGGGCGGGGAGCTGTTTTTT. Protein sequence: CASSQGGWGGELFF.

This clone was observed a single time. J is TRBJ1-2 and V is TRBV6-5; D remains ambiguous. Germline V gene lookup returns CDR1 MNHEY and CDR2 SVGAGI. The CDR3 length is 15 residues. The V and J ends lost 0 bases and 5 bases respectively, with 13 bases between them. The CDR3 region is CASSYSGLGEYGYTF. DNA for the CDR3: TGTGCCAGCAGTTACTCGGGCCTCGGGGAATATGGCTACACCTTC.

The chain employs TRBV15 and TRBJ2-4, with D unclear. V lost 1 base and J 8 bases, leaving 9 bases between the germline ends. This CDR3 comprises 13 residues. Germline assignment: CDR1 LNHNV and CDR2 YYDKDF (reference sequence). CDR3 sequence (DNA): TGTGCCACCAGCAGAGGCAGGCAGGACATTCAGTACTTC. Amino acid sequence: CATSRGRQDIQYF.

This rearrangement joins TRBV27 to TRBJ2-3; weak D call: TRBD2 (6 bases). The CDR3 has 16 residues. Trimming left V 0 bases short and J 2 bases short, with 12 bases between. CDR1 MNHEY and CDR2 SMNVEV come from the germline V gene (reference sequence). The CDR3 DNA sequence: TGTGCCAGCAGTTTATCGGGGGGATTTCCCACAGATACGCAGTATTTT. Protein: CASSLSGGFPTDTQYF.

The CDR3 DNA reads as TGTGCCACCAGCAAACCTAGCGGCACCCGCTACAATGAGCAGTTCTTC. Translating it yields CATSKPSGTRYNEQFF. This chain links TRBV15 with TRBJ2-1; 7 bases map to TRBD2. CDR1 and CDR2 (germline): LNHNV, YYDKDF (reference sequence). The CDR3 loop spans 16 amino acids. The ends lost 4 bases at V and 3 bases at J; junction bases unmatched: 9.

This clone was observed a handful of times. The chain carries TRBV25-1 and TRBJ1-1; the D is unclear. Trimming left V 7 bases short and J 1 base short, with 10 bases between. The CDR3 has 13 residues. Germline values: CDR1 MGHDK, CDR2 SYGVNS. The CDR3, as DNA: TGTGCCAGCACCAATACGGGGAACACTGAAGCTTTCTTT. This sequence encodes CASTNTGNTEAFF.

This clone was recorded only once. The V and J genes are TRBV4-1 and TRBJ1-6; 7 bases match TRBD1. CDR3 length equals 18 residues. Germline CDR1 reads MGHRA; CDR2 reads YSYEKL. The V segment lost 4 bases and the J segment 9 bases; nucleotides outside the gene matches: 18. CDR3 loop: CASSRSETGVSLSSPLHF. DNA of the CDR3: TGCGCCAGCAGCCGAAGTGAAACAGGGGTTTCTTTATCTTCACCCCTCCACTTT.

This chain connects TRBV27 to TRBJ2-7; 8 bases align to TRBD1. V was clipped by 6 bases and J by 5 bases; unmatched bases: 15. The CDR3 has 16 residues. Germline V gene data show CDR1 as MNHEY and CDR2 as SMNVEV (reference sequence). As DNA, the CDR3 is TGTGCCAGCAGAACTTATTACCGGGACAGGACCCACGAGCAGTACTTC. It codes for CASRTYYRDRTHEQYF.

The chain links TRBV7-9 to TRBJ2-1; D possibly corresponds to TRBD2 (5 bases). Germline values: CDR1 SEHNR, CDR2 FQNEAQ (reference sequence). The CDR3 is 15 amino acids. Between the trimmed V and J ends, which lost 1 base and 5 bases, there was a span of 12 bases. The CDR3 region has the DNA TGTGCCAGCAGCTTAGTAGAGGGCAGTCACAATGAGCAGTTCTTC. This encodes CASSLVEGSHNEQFF.

The chain employs TRBV6-4 and TRBJ2-3; TRBD2 agrees at 12 bases. J was trimmed by 3 bases and V by 2 bases; bases with no gene match: 6. The CDR3 extends over 17 amino acids. The germline gives CDR1 MRHNA, CDR2 SNTAGT. The CDR3 loop is CASSDGLAGGHTDTQYF. The CDR3 DNA reads TGTGCCAGCAGTGACGGCCTAGCGGGGGGGCATACAGATACGCAGTATTTT.